This T cell receptor beta chain originates from a study of beta chain features in type 1 diabetes. Study-wide points: Compared with healthy donors, patients appeared to share more similar naive, central memory and regulatory TCRB repertoires.

This clone was detected a few times. Its antigen is currently unknown. The entirety of the isolated RNA underwent reverse transcription, so expressed TCRB transcripts were sequenced. The data were produced by immunoSEQ multiplex PCR, yet TCRdb's version contains in-frame clones alone and is incomplete. The table has around 160,000 clones, approximately 52% seen once. CDR3 length equals 14 residues. The V end was cut by 8 bases, the J end by 6 bases, with 16 bases between. The V and J genes are TRBV23-1 and TRBJ1-4, with TRBD1 as a possible D gene (5 bases). TRBV23-1 is noted as an ORF with a role that remains uncertain. Sequencing used Tregs from blood. This receptor was identified in a man aged 18 to 29 in good health. The CDR3: CASGHRKCYEKLFF. The CDR3 nucleotides read TGCGCCAGCGGCCACAGGAAGTGCTATGAAAAACTGTTTTTT.